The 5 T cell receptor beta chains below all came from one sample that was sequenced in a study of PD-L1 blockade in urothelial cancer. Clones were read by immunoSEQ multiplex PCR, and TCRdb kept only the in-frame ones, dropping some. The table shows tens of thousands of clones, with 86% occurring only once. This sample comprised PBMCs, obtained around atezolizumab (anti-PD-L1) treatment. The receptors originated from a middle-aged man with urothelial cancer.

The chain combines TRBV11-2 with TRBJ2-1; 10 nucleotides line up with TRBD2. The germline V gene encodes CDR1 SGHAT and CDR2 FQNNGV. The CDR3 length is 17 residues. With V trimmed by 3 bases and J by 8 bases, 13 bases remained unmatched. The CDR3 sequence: CASSLDRVASGSHEQFF. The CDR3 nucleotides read TGTGCCAGCAGCTTGGACAGGGTCGCTAGCGGGAGCCATGAGCAGTTCTTC.

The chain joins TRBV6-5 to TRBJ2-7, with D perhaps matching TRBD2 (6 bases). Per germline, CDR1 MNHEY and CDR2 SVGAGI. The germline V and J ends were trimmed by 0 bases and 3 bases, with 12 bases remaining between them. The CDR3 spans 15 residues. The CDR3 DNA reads TGTGCCAGCAGTTACTCTCGCACTAGCAACTACGAGCAGTACTTC. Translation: CASSYSRTSNYEQYF.

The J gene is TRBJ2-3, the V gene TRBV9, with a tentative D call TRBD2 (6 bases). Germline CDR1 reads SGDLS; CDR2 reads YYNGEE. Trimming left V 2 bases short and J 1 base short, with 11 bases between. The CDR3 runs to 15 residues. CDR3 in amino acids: CASSVRESGTDTQYF. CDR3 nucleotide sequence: TGTGCCAGCAGCGTCCGGGAGTCCGGCACAGATACGCAGTATTTT.

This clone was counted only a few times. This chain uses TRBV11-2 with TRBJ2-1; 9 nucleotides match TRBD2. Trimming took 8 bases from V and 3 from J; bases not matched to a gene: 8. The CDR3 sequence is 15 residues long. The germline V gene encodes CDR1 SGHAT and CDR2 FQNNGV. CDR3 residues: CASQRAGGDYNEQFF. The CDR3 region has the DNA TGTGCCAGCCAACGGGCGGGGGGGGACTACAATGAGCAGTTCTTC. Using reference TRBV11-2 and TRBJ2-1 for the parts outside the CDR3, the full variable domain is EAGVAQSPRYKIIEKRQSVAFWCNPISGHATLYWYQQILGQGPKLLIQFQNNGVVDDSQLPKDRFSAERLKGVDSTLKIQPAKLEDSAVYLCASQRAGGDYNEQFFGPGTRLTVL.

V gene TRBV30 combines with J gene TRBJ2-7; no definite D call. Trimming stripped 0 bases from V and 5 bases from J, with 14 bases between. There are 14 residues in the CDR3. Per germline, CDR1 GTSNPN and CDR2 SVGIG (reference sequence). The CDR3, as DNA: TGTGCCTGGAGTGTCTTGTCGGGTTCAAACGAGCAGTACTTC. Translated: CAWSVLSGSNEQYF.